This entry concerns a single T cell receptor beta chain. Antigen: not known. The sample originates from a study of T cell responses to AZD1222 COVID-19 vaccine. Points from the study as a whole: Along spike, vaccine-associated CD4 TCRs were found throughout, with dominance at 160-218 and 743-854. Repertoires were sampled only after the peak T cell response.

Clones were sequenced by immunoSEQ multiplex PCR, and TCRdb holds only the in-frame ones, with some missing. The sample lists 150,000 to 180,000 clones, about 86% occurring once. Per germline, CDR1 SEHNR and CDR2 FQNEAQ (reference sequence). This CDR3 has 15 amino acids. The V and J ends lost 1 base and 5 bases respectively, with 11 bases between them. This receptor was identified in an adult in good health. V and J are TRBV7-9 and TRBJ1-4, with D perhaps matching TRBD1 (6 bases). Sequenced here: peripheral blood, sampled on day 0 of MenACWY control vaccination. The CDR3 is CASSLGGQSNEKLFF. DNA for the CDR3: TGTGCCAGCAGCTTAGGAGGACAGTCGAATGAAAAACTGTTTTTT.